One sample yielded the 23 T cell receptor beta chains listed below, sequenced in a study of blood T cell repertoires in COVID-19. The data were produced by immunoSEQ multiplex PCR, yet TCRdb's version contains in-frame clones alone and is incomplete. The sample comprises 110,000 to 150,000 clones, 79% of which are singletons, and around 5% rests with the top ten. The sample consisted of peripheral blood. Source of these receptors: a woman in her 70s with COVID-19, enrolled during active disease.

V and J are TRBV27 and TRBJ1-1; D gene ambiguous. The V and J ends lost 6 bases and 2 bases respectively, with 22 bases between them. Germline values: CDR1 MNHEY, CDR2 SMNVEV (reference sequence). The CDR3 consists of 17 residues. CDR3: CASRTTIKREENTEAFF. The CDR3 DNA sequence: TGTGCCAGCAGGACCACTATAAAAAGGGAGGAAAACACTGAAGCTTTCTTT.

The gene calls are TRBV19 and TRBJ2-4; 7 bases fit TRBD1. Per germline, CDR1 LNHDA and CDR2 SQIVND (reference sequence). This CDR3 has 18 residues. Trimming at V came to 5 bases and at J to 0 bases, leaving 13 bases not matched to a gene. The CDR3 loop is CASSAGTERLLAKNIQYF. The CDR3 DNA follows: TGTGCCAGTAGTGCCGGGACAGAAAGGCTGCTAGCCAAAAACATTCAGTACTTC.

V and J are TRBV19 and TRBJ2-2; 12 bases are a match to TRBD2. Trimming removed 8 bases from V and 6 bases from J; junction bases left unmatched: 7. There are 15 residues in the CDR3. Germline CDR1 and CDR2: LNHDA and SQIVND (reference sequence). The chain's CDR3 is CASSPSGGASGELFF. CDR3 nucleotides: TGTGCCAGTTCGCCTAGCGGGGGGGCTTCCGGGGAGCTGTTTTTT.

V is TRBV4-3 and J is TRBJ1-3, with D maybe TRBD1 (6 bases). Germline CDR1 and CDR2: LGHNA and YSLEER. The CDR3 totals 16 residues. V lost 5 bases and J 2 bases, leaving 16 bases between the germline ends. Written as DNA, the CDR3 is TGCGCCAGCAGCGCCCAACAGGGAATGGCTGGAAACACCATATATTTT. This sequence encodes CASSAQQGMAGNTIYF.

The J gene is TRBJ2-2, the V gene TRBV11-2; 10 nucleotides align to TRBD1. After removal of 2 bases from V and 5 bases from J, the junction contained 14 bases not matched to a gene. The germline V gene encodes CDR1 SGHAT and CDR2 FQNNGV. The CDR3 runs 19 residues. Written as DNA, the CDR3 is TGTGCCAGCAGCTTAATTTCCGGGACAGGGGTTCGTTGGACCGGGGAGCTGTTTTTT. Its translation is CASSLISGTGVRWTGELFF.

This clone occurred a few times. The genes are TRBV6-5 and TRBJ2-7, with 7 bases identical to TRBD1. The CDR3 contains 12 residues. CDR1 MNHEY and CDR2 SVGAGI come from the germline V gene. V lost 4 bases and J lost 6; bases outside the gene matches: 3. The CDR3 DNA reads TGTGCCAGCAGTTCGACAGGGCGCGAGCAGTACTTC. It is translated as CASSSTGREQYF.

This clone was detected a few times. The CDR3 loop reads CASSPSGDGYTF. The CDR3 DNA is TGTGCCAGCTCACCATCAGGGGATGGCTACACCTTC. The chain carries TRBV18 and TRBJ1-2, with a possible D match to TRBD1 (6 bases). The CDR3 runs 12 residues. The V and J ends lost 2 bases and 6 bases respectively, with 7 bases between them. Germline CDR1 is KGHSH and CDR2 is LQKENI.

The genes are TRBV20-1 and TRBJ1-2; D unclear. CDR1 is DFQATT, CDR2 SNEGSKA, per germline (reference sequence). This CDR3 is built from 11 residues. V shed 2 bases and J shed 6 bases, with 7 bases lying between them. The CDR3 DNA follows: TGCAGTGCTAGAAACTTCGATGGCTACACCTTC. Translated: CSARNFDGYTF.

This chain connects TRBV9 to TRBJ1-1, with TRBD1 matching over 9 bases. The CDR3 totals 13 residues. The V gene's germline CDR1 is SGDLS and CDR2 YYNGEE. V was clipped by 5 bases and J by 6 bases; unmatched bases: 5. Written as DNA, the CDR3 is TGTGCCAGCAGTCTGGGACAGGGCGCTGAAGCTTTCTTT. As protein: CASSLGQGAEAFF. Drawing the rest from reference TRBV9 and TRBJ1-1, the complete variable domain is DSGVTQTPKHLITATGQRVTLRCSPRSGDLSVYWYQQSLDQGLQFLIQYYNGEERAKGNILERFSAQQFPDLHSELNLSSLELGDSALYFCASSLGQGAEAFFGQGTRLTVV.

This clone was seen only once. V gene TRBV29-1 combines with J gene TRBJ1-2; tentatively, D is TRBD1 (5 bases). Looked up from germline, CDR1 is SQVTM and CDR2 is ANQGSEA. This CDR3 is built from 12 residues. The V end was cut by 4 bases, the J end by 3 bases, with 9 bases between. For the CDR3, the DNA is TGCAGCGTTGTGGGGGGGGACTATGGCTACACCTTC. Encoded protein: CSVVGGDYGYTF.

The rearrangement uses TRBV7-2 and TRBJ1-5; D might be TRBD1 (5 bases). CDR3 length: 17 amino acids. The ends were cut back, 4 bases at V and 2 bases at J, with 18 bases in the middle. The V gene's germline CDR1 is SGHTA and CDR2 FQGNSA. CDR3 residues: CASSSLGGGLGNQPQHF. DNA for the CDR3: TGTGCCAGCAGCTCCCTGGGGGGGGGTTTGGGCAATCAGCCCCAGCATTTT.

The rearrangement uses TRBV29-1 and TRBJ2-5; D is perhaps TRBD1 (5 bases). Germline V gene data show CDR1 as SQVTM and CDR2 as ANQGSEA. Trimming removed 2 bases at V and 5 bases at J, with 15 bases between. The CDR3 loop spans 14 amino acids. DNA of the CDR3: TGCAGCGTTGAACGAACAGGTCCGTGGGAGACCCAGTACTTC. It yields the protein CSVERTGPWETQYF.

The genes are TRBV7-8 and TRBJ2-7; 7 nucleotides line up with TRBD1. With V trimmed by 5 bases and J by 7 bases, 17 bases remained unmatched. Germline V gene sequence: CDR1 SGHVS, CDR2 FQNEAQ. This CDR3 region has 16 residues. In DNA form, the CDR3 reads TGTGCCAGCAGCCAAGAACAGGGGCCAACCCCGAGAGAGCAGTACTTC. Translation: CASSQEQGPTPREQYF.

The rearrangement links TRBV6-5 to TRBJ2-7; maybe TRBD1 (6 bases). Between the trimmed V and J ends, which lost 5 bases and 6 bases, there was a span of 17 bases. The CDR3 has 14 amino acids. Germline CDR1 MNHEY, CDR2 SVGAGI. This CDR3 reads CASSPDTRGGEQYF. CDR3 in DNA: TGTGCCAGCAGTCCCGACACCAGGGGTGGCGAGCAGTACTTC.

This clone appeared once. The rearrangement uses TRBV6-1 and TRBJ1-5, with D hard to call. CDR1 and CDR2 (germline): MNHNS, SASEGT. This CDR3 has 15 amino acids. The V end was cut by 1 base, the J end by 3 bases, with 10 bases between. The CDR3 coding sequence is TGTGCCAGCAGTGAAGTTTGGGCCTCCAATCAGCCCCAGCATTTT. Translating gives CASSEVWASNQPQHF.

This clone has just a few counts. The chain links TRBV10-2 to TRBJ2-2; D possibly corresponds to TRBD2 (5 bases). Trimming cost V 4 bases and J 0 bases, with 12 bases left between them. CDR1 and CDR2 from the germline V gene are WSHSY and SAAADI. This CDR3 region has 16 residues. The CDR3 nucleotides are TGCGCCAGCAGTGTGATAAGCGGAGCGAACACCGGGGAGCTGTTTTTT. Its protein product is CASSVISGANTGELFF.

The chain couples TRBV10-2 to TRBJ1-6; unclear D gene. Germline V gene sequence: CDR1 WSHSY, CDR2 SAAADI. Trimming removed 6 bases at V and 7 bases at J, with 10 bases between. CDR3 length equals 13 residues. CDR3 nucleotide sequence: TGCGCCAGCAGAGCGACCCCGAATTCACCCCTCCACTTT. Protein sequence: CASRATPNSPLHF.

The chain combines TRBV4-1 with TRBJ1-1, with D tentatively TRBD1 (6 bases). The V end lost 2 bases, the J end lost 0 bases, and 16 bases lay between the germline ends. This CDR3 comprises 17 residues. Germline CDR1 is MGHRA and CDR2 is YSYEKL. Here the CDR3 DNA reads TGCGCCAGCAGCCAACGCGCACCAGGGGAGTTGAACACTGAAGCTTTCTTT. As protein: CASSQRAPGELNTEAFF.

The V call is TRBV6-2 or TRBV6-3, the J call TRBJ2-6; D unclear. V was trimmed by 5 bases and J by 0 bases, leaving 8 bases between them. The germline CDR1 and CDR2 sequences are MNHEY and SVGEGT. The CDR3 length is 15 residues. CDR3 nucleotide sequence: TGTGCCAGCAGTCCCATGGCCTCTGGGGCCAACGTCCTGACTTTC. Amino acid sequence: CASSPMASGANVLTF.

CDR3 coding DNA: TGTGCCAGCAGCCCCCAGGGGGCGGTAGGTGAGCAGTACTTC. Its translation is CASSPQGAVGEQYF. The V gene is TRBV3-1 (or the pseudogene TRBV3-2), the J gene TRBJ2-7; 8 bases align to TRBD1. This CDR3 has 14 amino acids. Germline V gives CDR1 LGHDT, CDR2 YNNKEL (reference sequence). Trimming at V came to 4 bases and at J to 7 bases, leaving 9 bases not matched to a gene.

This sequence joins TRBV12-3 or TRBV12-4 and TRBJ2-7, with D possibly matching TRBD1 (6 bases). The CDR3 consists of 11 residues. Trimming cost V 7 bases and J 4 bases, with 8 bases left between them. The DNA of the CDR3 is TGTGCCAGCACACAGGGATACGAGCAGTACTTC. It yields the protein CASTQGYEQYF.

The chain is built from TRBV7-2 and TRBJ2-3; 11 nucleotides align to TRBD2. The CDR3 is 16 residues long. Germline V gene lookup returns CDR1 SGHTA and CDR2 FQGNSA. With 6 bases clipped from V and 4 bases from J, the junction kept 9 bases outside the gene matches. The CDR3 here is CASSRNSGGAADTQYF. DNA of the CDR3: TGTGCCAGCAGTCGTAATAGCGGGGGGGCGGCAGATACGCAGTATTTT.

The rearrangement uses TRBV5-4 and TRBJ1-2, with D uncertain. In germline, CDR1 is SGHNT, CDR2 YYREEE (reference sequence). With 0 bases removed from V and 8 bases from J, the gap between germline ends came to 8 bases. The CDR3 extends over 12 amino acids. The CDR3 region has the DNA TGTGCCAGCAGCTTGGGCGGTGGGGGCTACACCTTC. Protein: CASSLGGGGYTF.